This TCR beta chain was sequenced for a study of T cell responses to AZD1222 COVID-19 vaccine (dated by TCRdb to the early 2020s). As for the study more broadly: AZD1222 recipients with second doses at about 4 weeks or about 12 weeks were pooled, because spike-specific TCR depth and breadth did not differ between schedules. TCR sequencing covered approximately 230 trial participants: 207 given two doses of AZD1222 and 26 given two doses of MenACWY control vaccine. Trial participants were enrolled by age into subgroups of 18-55, 56-69 and 70-plus years, and approximately 150, 30 and 60 TCR-sequenced participants, respectively, were included in these subgroups. Overall results and qualifications from the work: The vaccine-associated CD4 TCRs covered the entire spike protein, and the dominant responses fell in regions 160-218 and 743-854. Conclusions about previously exposed vaccinees are limited because only 5 or 6 AZD1222 recipients were SARS-CoV-2 seropositive at baseline. Participants were mostly white British, with more females than males. The authors suggested clonal diversity may have been underestimated. In the small 56-69-year group, the increase in depth fell short of significance, most likely because of low power. Spike-specific TCR breadth and depth rose significantly after two AZD1222 doses compared with day 0 and with MenACWY recipients. Reportedly, almost half of the unique spike-specific TCRs recognized epitopes lying outside the regions that are mutated in the B.1.351 and B.1.1.7 variants. Because no day 14 peak-response samples were available, the repertoires could be characterized only after the peak T cell response.

The time point label for this specimen denotes: baseline before first vaccination. Vaccinee samples were obtained from the UK trials COV001 and COV002, which included a single-blind randomized controlled phase 2/3 trial of AZD1222 (ChAdOx1 nCoV-19) in healthy adults. For TCRbeta chain sequencing, PBMC samples from trial participants were taken at day 0 and at day 28 after the second dose. Details on this clone: The specificity of this receptor is unknown. Base qualities are not at hand, and no much larger clone is one base apart.

The CDR3 regions of human TCRbeta chains were subjected to immunosequencing. The study's processing was this. TCRs in the repertoires were matched against a reference library of SARS-CoV-2-specific TCRs that had been generated with the MIRA antigen-specificity platform. Breadth was defined as the fraction of unique TCRs that were SARS-CoV-2-associated, and depth was defined as the fraction of total T cells that were SARS-CoV-2-associated. Each spike-specific TCR was assigned to its reactive spike region and to a CD4 or CD8 class using the MIRA data. Log10-transformed breadth and depth values were compared by one-way ANOVA with Sidak's multiple comparisons tests. TCRdb carries this immuneACCESS record with in-frame sequences only. Its versions omit some clonotypes, under half of them owing to an unresolved V gene in the studies checked, with the rest unexplained. V, J and clone size were drawn from that table, and D and trimming were deduced from the DNA. The sample includes 100,000 or so clones, with around nine tenths observed a single time. 10% to 15% of the sample belongs to the ten largest clones.

The CDR3, cysteine through phenylalanine, is 13 amino acids long. Of the read, only the CDR3 DNA is kept; its 39 bases are in frame from base 1. A distance of 7 bases separates the germline ends of V and J, which lose 2 bases and 5 bases respectively. The germline V gene supplies CDR1 MNHEY and CDR2 SVGAGI. The chain is encoded by TRBV6-5 joined to TRBJ2-1; a confident D gene designation cannot be given. The material sequenced was peripheral blood, taken on day 0 of AZD1222 vaccination. The TCR originated in an adult in good health. The base sequence is TGTGCCAGCAGTTACCGGCAGAACAATGAGCAGTTCTTC. Its translation is CASSYRQNNEQFF.